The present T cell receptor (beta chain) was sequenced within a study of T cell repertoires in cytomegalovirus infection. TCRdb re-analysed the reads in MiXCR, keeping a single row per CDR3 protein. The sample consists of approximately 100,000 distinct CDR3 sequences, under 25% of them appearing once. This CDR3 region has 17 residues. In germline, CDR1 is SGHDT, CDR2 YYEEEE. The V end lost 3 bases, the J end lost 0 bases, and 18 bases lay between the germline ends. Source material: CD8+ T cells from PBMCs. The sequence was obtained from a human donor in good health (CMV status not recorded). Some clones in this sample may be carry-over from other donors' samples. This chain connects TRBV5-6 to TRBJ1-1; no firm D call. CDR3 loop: CASSSTFEWGVNTEAFF. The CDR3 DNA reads TGTGCCAGCAGCTCAACCTTCGAGTGGGGAGTGAACACTGAAGCTTTCTTT.